In its sample, the clone carrying this T cell receptor beta chain was seen many times. What it binds is unknown. The sample is drawn from a study of CD8 T cells in ankylosing spondylitis. This CDR3 is 14 amino acids long. The germline CDR1 and CDR2 sequences are DFQATT and SNEGSKA (reference sequence). Germline trimming cut 5 bases from V and 7 bases from J; bases unmatched to any gene: 8. Regarding the study as a whole: There was a TCR beta motif, made of fewer than 10 highly homologous variants, that appeared characteristic of ankylosing spondylitis blood. Reports say disease-linked clones showed up significantly more in matched ankylosing spondylitis synovial fluid. The authors found the disease-linked clones to be CD8+ and relatively rare in peripheral blood.

Preparation of TCR beta libraries was done by quantitative 5'-RACE with molecular barcodes. TCRdb re-derived calls from the 5' RACE reads in MiXCR, one entry per CDR3 protein. The sample lists around 890,000 distinct CDR3 sequences, 12% seen once, with less than 0.65% in the top ten. The rearrangement links TRBV20-1 to TRBJ1-6; 7 nucleotides agree with TRBD1. The source of this sequence is a male donor with ankylosing spondylitis. Sequencing input: blood, either unsorted or a sorted T cell fraction (not recorded which). The CDR3, as DNA: TGCAGTGCTTACCACAGGGGTGGAAATTCACCCCTCCACTTT. Its protein is CSAYHRGGNSPLHF.